The sequence of this T cell receptor beta chain was determined in a study of T cell responses to AZD1222 COVID-19 vaccine. Overall study context: The study pooled second doses at about 4 or about 12 weeks.

The V gene's germline CDR1 is MDHEN and CDR2 SYDVKM. CDR3 length equals 15 residues. V shed 4 bases and J shed 3 bases, with 15 bases lying between them. Overall study findings and caveats: Samples come after the peak T cell response, not at day 14. Mapped onto spike, vaccine-associated CD4 TCRs spanned it and were dominant at 160-218 and 743-854.

In the case of this clone: Its matching antigen is unknown.

Assay: immunoSEQ multiplex PCR; the TCRdb copy retains only in-frame clones and omits some. This table holds more than 95,000 clones, 90% to 95% found once. The source of this sequence is an adult in good health. The V call is TRBV28, the J call TRBJ1-1; tentative D call: TRBD1 (5 bases). The sample consisted of peripheral blood, taken on day 0 of AZD1222 vaccination. CDR3 bases: TGTGCCAGCAGTTCCGGGGGGTATGGGGACACTGAAGCTTTCTTT. Translated, it gives CASSSGGYGDTEAFF.